One T cell receptor beta chain is described in this entry. This specimen comes from a study of blood T cell repertoires in COVID-19. Method: immunoSEQ multiplex PCR; TCRdb's copy keeps in-frame clones and lacks some. This sample has 300,000 to 500,000 clones; 85% to 90% occur once, and the top ten carry 0.95% to 1%. The clonotype was recovered from a woman aged 30 to 39 with acute COVID-19. Sample: PBMCs or T cells enriched from blood (not recorded which).

Written as DNA, the CDR3 is TGTGCCAGCACGGACCCTCGGTCAGGGAATGGCTACACCTTC. Translating gives CASTDPRSGNGYTF. The rearrangement uses TRBV21-1 and TRBJ1-2; the table's D call, TRBD1, was not checked against the DNA. TRBV21-1 is given as a pseudogene. This CDR3 is 14 amino acids long.